Below are 32 T cell receptor beta chains sequenced from a single sample in a study of blood T cell repertoires in COVID-19. Some clones are missing from TCRdb's copy, which holds only in-frame ones; the method was immunoSEQ multiplex PCR. The table includes a few hundred thousand clones, 70% to 90% detected once. Input material: PBMCs or T cells enriched from blood (not recorded which). The receptors originated from a woman aged 40-49 years with acute COVID-19.

The chain uses TRBV9 and TRBJ2-3, with 7 bases aligning to TRBD2. The trim removed 3 bases at V and 6 bases at J, leaving 4 bases unmatched. Germline V gives CDR1 SGDLS, CDR2 YYNGEE. The CDR3 length is 13 residues. The CDR3 sequence is CASSGGGVDTQYF. The CDR3 DNA sequence: TGTGCCAGCAGCGGGGGAGGGGTGGATACGCAGTATTTT.

V is TRBV6-5 and J is TRBJ2-3; 7 nucleotides align to TRBD1. The CDR3 spans 13 residues. V dropped 2 bases and J dropped 7; count of bases not matched to a gene: 3. Germline V gene sequence: CDR1 MNHEY, CDR2 SVGAGI. CDR3 in amino acids: CASSYRGQNTQYF. The CDR3 DNA reads TGTGCCAGCAGTTACCGGGGACAGAATACGCAGTATTTT.

V is TRBV7-9 and J is TRBJ2-1; possible D gene TRBD1, 7 bases. The germline V gene encodes CDR1 SEHNR and CDR2 FQNEAQ (reference sequence). This CDR3 region has 16 residues. Trimming pared 5 bases from V and 3 bases from J, leaving 17 bases between. In DNA, the CDR3 is TGTGCCAGCAGCACAGGGGTAGCGGCCTACTACAATGAGCAGTTCTTC. This encodes CASSTGVAAYYNEQFF.

This rearrangement joins TRBV28 to TRBJ1-5; 7 bases are a match to TRBD1. The V segment lost 8 bases and the J segment 1 base; nucleotides outside the gene matches: 5. CDR1 MDHEN and CDR2 SYDVKM come from the germline V gene. The CDR3 is 14 residues long. The CDR3 region is CASLSTGSNQPQHF. The CDR3 DNA reads TGTGCCAGCCTATCGACAGGGAGCAATCAGCCCCAGCATTTT.

J is TRBJ2-3 and V is TRBV6-2 or TRBV6-3, with D possibly TRBD2 on 6 matching bases. The germline V and J ends were trimmed by 2 bases and 3 bases, with 15 bases remaining between them. CDR1 and CDR2 (germline): MNHEY, SVGEGT. This CDR3 comprises 16 residues. The CDR3 loop is CASSYRDSRGTDTQYF. CDR3 nucleotide sequence: TGTGCCAGCAGTTACAGGGACTCCCGAGGGACAGATACGCAGTATTTT.

V and J are TRBV19 and TRBJ2-2, with D perhaps matching TRBD1 (5 bases). The V gene lost 5 bases and the J gene lost 5 bases, with 15 bases spanning the gap. CDR1 LNHDA and CDR2 SQIVND come from the germline V gene (reference sequence). The CDR3 has 15 residues. The CDR3 region has the DNA TGTGCCAGTAGTCCGCAGGGATGGGGAACCGGGGAGCTGTTTTTT. It yields the protein CASSPQGWGTGELFF.

The gene calls are TRBV28 and TRBJ2-5; no reliable D call. The CDR3 covers 12 residues. Germline CDR1 and CDR2: MDHEN and SYDVKM. V was shortened by 6 bases and J by 1 base, with 6 bases between the two germline ends. The CDR3 nucleotides read TGTGCCAGCAGCCCCCTCCAAGAGACCCAGTACTTC. Its translation: CASSPLQETQYF.

The chain links TRBV5-1 to TRBJ2-1, with a possible D match to TRBD1 (6 bases). The CDR3 totals 14 residues. Germline-derived CDR1 and CDR2 are SGHRS and YFSETQ. The V and J ends lost 2 bases and 2 bases respectively, with 8 bases between them. The CDR3 region is CASSFGGPYNEQFF. The CDR3 region has the DNA TGCGCCAGCAGCTTTGGGGGCCCCTACAATGAGCAGTTCTTC. The variable domain in full, with the rest retrieved from reference TRBV5-1 and TRBJ2-1, is KAGVTQTPRYLIKTRGQQVTLSCSPISGHRSVSWYQQTPGQGLQFLFEYFSETQRNKGNFPGRFSGRQFSNSRSEMNVSTLELGDSALYLCASSFGGPYNEQFFGPGTRLTVL.

This clone was recorded many times. The J gene is TRBJ1-6, the V gene TRBV5-1; 7 bases are shared with TRBD1. Trimming removed 3 bases from V and 7 bases from J; junction bases left unmatched: 13. Germline V gives CDR1 SGHRS, CDR2 YFSETQ. The CDR3 is 17 residues long. This CDR3 reads CASSSDRPTLQNSPLHF. For the CDR3, the DNA is TGCGCCAGCAGCTCGGACAGGCCAACTCTTCAAAATTCACCCCTCCACTTT.

This rearrangement joins TRBV19 to TRBJ2-7, with 9 bases fitting TRBD1. Germline assignment: CDR1 LNHDA and CDR2 SQIVND (reference sequence). This CDR3 has 17 amino acids. The J segment lost 4 bases and the V segment lost 4 bases, leaving 14 bases of the junction unmatched. The CDR3 region has the DNA TGTGCCAGTAGTACAACACATAACCGGGACAGGGCATACGAGCAGTACTTC. Translation gives CASSTTHNRDRAYEQYF.

J is TRBJ2-7 and V is TRBV7-3, with D maybe TRBD1 (6 bases). This CDR3 spans 16 amino acids. CDR1 and CDR2 from the germline V gene are SGHTA and FQGTGA. Deletions cut 6 bases from V and 6 bases from J, with 24 bases between. The CDR3 nucleotides read TGTGCCAGCAGTTTCCTACCACCAGGAACAGGGTTCGAGCAGTACTTC. Protein: CASSFLPPGTGFEQYF.

This clone has only one observation. The rearrangement uses TRBV4-1 and TRBJ1-1; D is unresolved. Germline V gene data show CDR1 as MGHRA and CDR2 as YSYEKL. Trimming took 1 base from V and 0 from J, leaving 9 bases between them. This CDR3 is 15 amino acids long. The CDR3 loop is CASSQADTMNTEAFF. In DNA form, the CDR3 reads TGCGCCAGCAGCCAAGCAGACACCATGAACACTGAAGCTTTCTTT.

The count of this clone is one. The chain joins TRBV7-9 to TRBJ1-2; the D gene is possibly TRBD1 (6 bases). The CDR3 runs to 16 residues. CDR1 and CDR2 from the germline V gene are SEHNR and FQNEAQ (reference sequence). V shed 7 bases and J shed 4 bases, with 22 bases lying between them. This CDR3 is CASIGGVGEVSYGYTF. CDR3 nucleotides: TGTGCCAGCATAGGGGGAGTAGGCGAGGTATCCTATGGCTACACCTTC.

This chain links TRBV4-1 with TRBJ1-4; no clear D gene. The CDR3 length is 13 residues. The germline CDR1 and CDR2 sequences are MGHRA and YSYEKL. The ends were cut back, 4 bases at V and 7 bases at J, with 10 bases in the middle. The DNA for the CDR3 is TGCGCCAGCAGCCCCGGGAGGGCTGAAAAACTGTTTTTT. Residues: CASSPGRAEKLFF.

V is TRBV19 and J is TRBJ2-7; possibly TRBD2 for D (5 bases). Germline-derived CDR1 and CDR2 are LNHDA and SQIVND (reference sequence). The CDR3 loop spans 14 amino acids. Trimming cost V 6 bases and J 0 bases, with 12 bases left between them. DNA for the CDR3: TGTGCCAGTAGGAAACAGCGGAGCTCCTACGAGCAGTACTTC. As protein: CASRKQRSSYEQYF.

V is TRBV3-1 (or the pseudogene TRBV3-2) and J is TRBJ2-5; 11 positions match TRBD2. Unmatched junction bases numbered 7, after V lost 1 base and J lost 3 bases. CDR1 and CDR2 from the germline V gene are LGHDT and YNNKEL (reference sequence). There are 17 residues in the CDR3. The CDR3 DNA is TGTGCCAGCAGCCAAGTACTGCAGACTAGCGGGAAAGAGACCCAGTACTTC. Protein sequence: CASSQVLQTSGKETQYF.

The table lists this clone with a few counts. CDR3 sequence: CASSFAVSSTDTQYF. The CDR3, as DNA: TGCGCCAGCAGCTTCGCGGTTTCTAGCACAGATACGCAGTATTTT. The chain is built from TRBV5-1 and TRBJ2-3; unclear D gene. CDR1 and CDR2 from the germline V gene are SGHRS and YFSETQ. There are 15 residues in the CDR3. Between the trimmed V and J ends, which lost 2 bases and 0 bases, there was a span of 10 bases.

The V gene is TRBV5-6, the J gene TRBJ1-5; 7 nucleotides line up with TRBD1. V lost 0 bases to trimming and J lost 1 base; unmatched junction nucleotides: 4. The CDR3 sequence is 16 residues long. The germline gives CDR1 SGHDT, CDR2 YYEEEE. CDR3 in amino acids: CASSLALTGSNQPQHF. In DNA, the CDR3 is TGTGCCAGCAGCTTGGCGCTGACAGGGAGCAATCAGCCCCAGCATTTT.

This rearrangement joins TRBV5-6 to TRBJ1-4; unclear D gene. Germline CDR1 is SGHDT and CDR2 is YYEEEE. The CDR3 has 17 residues. The germline V and J ends were trimmed by 1 base and 0 bases, with 13 bases remaining between them. DNA of the CDR3: TGTGCCAGCAGCTTGTCGCTCCAGGTTGCAACTAATGAAAAACTGTTTTTT. Translated, it gives CASSLSLQVATNEKLFF.

The V call is TRBV28, the J call TRBJ2-1; the match to TRBD2 covers 7 bases. The CDR3 has 14 residues. Germline V lookup: CDR1 MDHEN, CDR2 SYDVKM. The ends lost 2 bases at V and 6 bases at J; junction bases unmatched: 4. CDR3 residues: CASSLAGESNEQFF. The CDR3 DNA reads TGTGCCAGCAGTTTAGCGGGAGAATCCAATGAGCAGTTCTTC. Using reference TRBV28 and TRBJ2-1 for the parts outside the CDR3, the full variable domain is DVKVTQSSRYLVKRTGEKVFLECVQDMDHENMFWYRQDPGLGLRLIYFSYDVKMKEKGDIPEGYSVSREKKERFSLILESASTNQTSMYLCASSLAGESNEQFFGPGTRLTVL.

The chain has TRBV29-1 and TRBJ2-5; TRBD1 agrees at 7 bases. The CDR3 is 13 residues long. V lost 4 bases and J lost 3; bases outside the gene matches: 5. Germline CDR1 and CDR2: SQVTM and ANQGSEA. The CDR3: CSVGGQNEETQYF. In DNA form, the CDR3 reads TGCAGCGTTGGGGGACAGAACGAAGAGACCCAGTACTTC.

The chain recombines TRBV30 with TRBJ1-2; TRBD1 agrees at 8 bases. CDR3 size: 17 residues. Germline assignment: CDR1 GTSNPN and CDR2 SVGIG (reference sequence). The V segment lost 1 base and the J segment 0 bases; nucleotides outside the gene matches: 10. As DNA, the CDR3 is TGTGCCTGGAGTGACGTGAAGACAGGGGACCCTAACTATGGCTACACCTTC. This codes for CAWSDVKTGDPNYGYTF.

This clone was seen only once. V usage is TRBV6-5 and J usage is TRBJ1-3; weak D call: TRBD1 (5 bases). The CDR3 is 15 amino acids. Germline loops: CDR1 MNHEY, CDR2 SVGAGI. Trimming removed 6 bases at V and 0 bases at J, with 12 bases between. In DNA form, the CDR3 reads TGTGCCAGCAGGCGGGGGATTAGCTCTGGAAACACCATATATTTT. This translates into CASRRGISSGNTIYF.

A few counts support this clone. This chain uses TRBV7-9 with TRBJ1-1; perhaps TRBD1 as D (5 bases). The V gene lost 4 bases and the J gene lost 3 bases, with 12 bases spanning the gap. The germline V gene encodes CDR1 SEHNR and CDR2 FQNEAQ (reference sequence). The CDR3 totals 14 residues. The CDR3 coding sequence is TGTGCCAGCAGCTATCCCGGGGGTTACACTGAAGCTTTCTTT. Amino acid sequence: CASSYPGGYTEAFF.

This clone was observed a handful of times. CDR3 nucleotide sequence: TGTGCCACCAGTGATGCTGGGACAGGGACTAGCACAGATACGCAGTATTTT. Translation: CATSDAGTGTSTDTQYF. This chain links TRBV24-1 with TRBJ2-3; 9 bases agree with TRBD1. Germline-derived CDR1 and CDR2 are KGHDR and SFDVKD. J was trimmed by 0 bases and V by 3 bases; bases with no gene match: 6. This CDR3 has 17 amino acids.

This sequence joins TRBV6-5 and TRBJ1-6, with 7 bases that match TRBD1. The trim removed 7 bases at V and 11 bases at J, leaving 11 bases unmatched. There are 14 residues in the CDR3. Germline loops: CDR1 MNHEY, CDR2 SVGAGI. CDR3 loop: CASIPGQPLTPLHF. DNA for the CDR3: TGTGCCAGCATTCCGGGACAGCCTTTGACACCCCTCCACTTT.

This clone is a singleton in its sample. The chain uses TRBV18 and TRBJ1-1; 12 nucleotides line up with TRBD1. The germline gives CDR1 KGHSH, CDR2 LQKENI. The CDR3 runs 21 residues. Unmatched junction bases numbered 19, after V lost 0 bases and J lost 5 bases. The CDR3 protein is CASSPPLGPGTGGRSWTEAFF. In DNA, the CDR3 is TGTGCCAGCTCACCACCGTTAGGACCCGGGACAGGGGGCAGGTCGTGGACTGAAGCTTTCTTT.

This sequence joins TRBV5-6 and TRBJ2-3; 9 bases agree with TRBD2. Germline V gives CDR1 SGHDT, CDR2 YYEEEE. The length of the CDR3 is 17 residues. The ends lost 0 bases at V and 0 bases at J; junction bases unmatched: 5. The CDR3 sequence: CASSLGLAVPSTDTQYF. In DNA form, the CDR3 reads TGTGCCAGCAGCTTGGGACTAGCGGTACCTAGCACAGATACGCAGTATTTT.

Only one count was recorded for this clone. The chain joins TRBV12-3 or TRBV12-4 to TRBJ2-7; the match to TRBD2 covers 9 bases. V trimming: 7 bases; J trimming: 2 bases; junction bases outside the gene matches: 3. The CDR3 sequence is 13 residues long. The CDR3 nucleotides are TGTGCCAGCATGAGCGGGGGGACCTACGAGCAGTACTTC. Translating it yields CASMSGGTYEQYF.

The CDR3 DNA reads TGTGCCAGCAGCCAATTCCAGGGTTTGGCCTACGAGCAGTACTTC. Its translation: CASSQFQGLAYEQYF. The rearrangement joins TRBV7-9 to TRBJ2-7; D might be TRBD1 (5 bases). The V and J ends lost 5 bases and 2 bases respectively, with 16 bases between them. Germline lookup yields CDR1 SEHNR and CDR2 FQNEAQ (reference sequence). This CDR3 spans 15 amino acids.

This chain links TRBV18 with TRBJ2-2, with D perhaps matching TRBD1 (6 bases). The germline V gene has CDR1 KGHSH and CDR2 LQKENI. Trimming took off 2 bases at V and 2 bases at J, with 12 bases between the two ends. The CDR3 is made up of 16 amino acids. The CDR3: CASSPRTAVNTGELFF. In DNA, the CDR3 is TGTGCCAGCTCACCAAGGACAGCGGTAAACACCGGGGAGCTGTTTTTT.

The DNA for the CDR3 is TGTGCCAGCAGCTTATCAGGGGCGAATACTGGAAACACCATATATTTT. Encoded protein: CASSLSGANTGNTIYF. This chain connects TRBV7-9 to TRBJ1-3; D is possibly TRBD1 (6 bases). The CDR3 is 16 amino acids. CDR1 SEHNR and CDR2 FQNEAQ come from the germline V gene (reference sequence). V was pared by 2 bases and J by 2 bases, with 13 bases between.